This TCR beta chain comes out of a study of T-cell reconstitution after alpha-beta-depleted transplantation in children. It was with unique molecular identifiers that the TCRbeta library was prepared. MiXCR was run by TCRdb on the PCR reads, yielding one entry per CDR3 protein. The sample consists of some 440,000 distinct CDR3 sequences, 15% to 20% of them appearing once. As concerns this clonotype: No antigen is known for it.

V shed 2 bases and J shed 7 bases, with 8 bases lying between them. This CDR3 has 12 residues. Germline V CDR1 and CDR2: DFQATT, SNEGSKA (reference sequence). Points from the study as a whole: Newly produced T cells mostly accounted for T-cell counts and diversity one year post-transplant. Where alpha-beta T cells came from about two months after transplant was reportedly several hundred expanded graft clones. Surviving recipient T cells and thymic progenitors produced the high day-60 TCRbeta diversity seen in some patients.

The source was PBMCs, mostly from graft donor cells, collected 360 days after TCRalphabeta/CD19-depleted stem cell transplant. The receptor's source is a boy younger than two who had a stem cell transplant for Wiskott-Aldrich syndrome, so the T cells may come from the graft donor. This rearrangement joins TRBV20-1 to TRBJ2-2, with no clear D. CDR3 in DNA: TGCAGTGCTAGACCCTCGGGCGGGGAGCTGTTTTTT. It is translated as CSARPSGGELFF.